This TCR beta chain comes out of a study of cytomegalovirus exposure and HLA in healthy donors. Findings and limits, study-wide: Later findings reportedly placed an Asian-associated ancestry cluster below the approximately 630-donor mean for N-insertions. Several of the most significant clusters appeared linked to common viral pathogens, based on a later analysis.

Germline assignment: CDR1 LNHDA and CDR2 SQIVND (reference sequence). V lost 10 bases and J 5 bases, leaving 23 bases between the germline ends. The CDR3 is 15 residues long. PCR used 60 Vbeta primers and 13 Jbeta primers. The method was immunoSEQ multiplex PCR; TCRdb's version includes in-frame clones alone and lacks a portion of them. This table holds 130,000 or so clones, over 65% found once. A remark on this clone: Antigen specificity is unknown.

Input material: PBMCs. This rearrangement joins TRBV19 to TRBJ1-2; maybe TRBD1 (5 bases). The receptor's source is a man aged 35 to 55 in good health and CMV-seronegative. The CDR3, as DNA: TGTGCCACCCGGGGGGAGAGGGACGGACCATATGGCTACACCTTC. Translating gives CATRGERDGPYGYTF.